The 3 T cell receptor beta chains presented below share a single source sample, sequenced in a study of blood T cell repertoires in COVID-19. Repertoires were generated with immunoSEQ multiplex PCR, while TCRdb's copy carries only in-frame clones and drops some. The table has about 94,000 clones, approximately 79% seen once. Sequencing was performed on peripheral blood. These receptors all stem from a man between 65 and 79 years old with COVID-19, enrolled during active disease.

The chain has TRBV4-1 and TRBJ2-3; 8 positions agree with TRBD2. The germline gives CDR1 MGHRA, CDR2 YSYEKL. The length of the CDR3 is 15 residues. Trimming removed 4 bases from V and 2 bases from J; junction bases left unmatched: 5. The CDR3 bases are TGCGCCAGCAGCCTAGGACTAGCACTCACAGATACGCAGTATTTT. Amino acid sequence: CASSLGLALTDTQYF.

The gene calls are TRBV28 and TRBJ2-5; TRBD1 aligns across 8 bases. V trimming: 7 bases; J trimming: 4 bases; junction bases outside the gene matches: 8. The V gene's germline CDR1 is MDHEN and CDR2 SYDVKM. The CDR3 length is 14 residues. The CDR3 sequence: CASKKDRASETQYF. The DNA of the CDR3 is TGTGCCAGCAAAAAGGACAGGGCTTCAGAGACCCAGTACTTC.

This clone appeared once. The chain couples TRBV28 to TRBJ1-2; D remains unclear. CDR1 is MDHEN and CDR2 is SYDVKM in the germline V gene. This CDR3 region has 13 residues. V lost 7 bases and J 4 bases, leaving 13 bases between the germline ends. As DNA, the CDR3 is TGTGCCAGCACCCTCGTGGCGGGCTATGGCTACACCTTC. Its protein is CASTLVAGYGYTF.